Sequencing of this T cell receptor beta chain was carried out in a study of CD8 T cells in ankylosing spondylitis. Study-level results: The study identified a TCR beta motif of under ten highly homologous variants that appeared characteristic of ankylosing spondylitis blood.

This clonotype was seen only a few times. The antigen is not known. The CDR3 spans 14 residues. Germline V gives CDR1 SGHRS, CDR2 YFSETQ. The V end lost 4 bases, the J end lost 10 bases, and 19 bases lay between the germline ends. TCRdb itself ran the 5' RACE reads through MiXCR, one entry per CDR3 protein. The profile shows around 440,000 distinct CDR3 sequences, approximately 17% of them singletons. V is TRBV5-1 and J is TRBJ2-3; tentatively, D is TRBD1 (6 bases). The sample was blood, either unsorted or a sorted T cell fraction (not recorded which). This receptor was identified in a male donor with ankylosing spondylitis. The chain's CDR3 is CASSQQGPRVPQYF. For the CDR3, the DNA is TGCGCCAGCAGCCAACAGGGTCCCCGCGTGCCGCAGTATTTT.